This entry concerns a single T cell receptor beta chain. Its target is not known. The sample comes from a study of cytomegalovirus exposure and HLA in healthy donors. Across the whole study: Roughly 80 million unique TCRs from HLA-typed donors made up an early data release. Findings and caveats of the study: In a later analysis, most CMV-associated TCR beta chains appeared HLA-restricted.

Germline-derived CDR1 and CDR2 are SGHAT and FQNNGV. This CDR3 region has 17 residues. J gave up 3 bases and V 6 bases, and 8 bases lay outside the gene matches. The PCR made use of 60 Vbeta and 13 Jbeta primers. The method was immunoSEQ multiplex PCR; TCRdb's version includes in-frame clones alone and lacks a portion of them. The sample shows about 170,000 clones, around 80% of them seen only once. Input material: PBMCs. The V call is TRBV11-2, the J call TRBJ2-3, with TRBD2 identical over 14 bases. The source of this sequence is a woman aged 45-59 years in good health and CMV-seropositive. The CDR3 sequence: CASRTSGRAGWTDTQYF. The CDR3 region has the DNA TGTGCCAGCAGGACTAGCGGGAGGGCCGGGTGGACAGATACGCAGTATTTT.